This note documents a single T cell receptor beta chain sequence. Its antigen remains unknown. This entry belongs to a study of cytomegalovirus exposure and HLA in healthy donors. Study outcomes and limitations: Researchers reported that a few CMV-associated chains were confirmed in vitro as CMV antigen-specific. Presence/absence analyses assumed roughly uniform sequencing depth across donors.

The PCR made use of 60 Vbeta and 13 Jbeta primers. The method was immunoSEQ multiplex PCR; TCRdb's version includes in-frame clones alone and lacks a portion of them. The sample contains around 70,000 clones, approximately 70% of which appear only once. Germline V gives CDR1 MNHEY, CDR2 SVGAGI. V was cut by 2 bases and J by 0 bases, with 7 bases left in between. The CDR3 loop spans 14 amino acids. The chain recombines TRBV6-5 with TRBJ1-1; D not resolved. The receptor was isolated from a man aged 55 to 70 in good health and CMV-seropositive. What was sequenced was PBMCs. In DNA form, the CDR3 reads TGTGCCAGCAGTTACCTTCACATGAACACTGAAGCTTTCTTT. Translated: CASSYLHMNTEAFF.